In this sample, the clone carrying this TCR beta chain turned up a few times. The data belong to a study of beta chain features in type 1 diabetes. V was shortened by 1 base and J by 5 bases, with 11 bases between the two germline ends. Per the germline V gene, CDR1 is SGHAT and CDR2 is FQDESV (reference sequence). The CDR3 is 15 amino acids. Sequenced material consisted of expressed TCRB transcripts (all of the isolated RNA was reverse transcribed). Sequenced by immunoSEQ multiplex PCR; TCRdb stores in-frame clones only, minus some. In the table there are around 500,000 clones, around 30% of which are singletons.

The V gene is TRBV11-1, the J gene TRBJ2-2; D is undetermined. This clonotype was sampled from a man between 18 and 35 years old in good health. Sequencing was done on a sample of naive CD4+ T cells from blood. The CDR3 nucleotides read TGTGCCAGCAGCTTAGAGGGCACGAGGACCGGGGAGCTGTTTTTT. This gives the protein CASSLEGTRTGELFF.